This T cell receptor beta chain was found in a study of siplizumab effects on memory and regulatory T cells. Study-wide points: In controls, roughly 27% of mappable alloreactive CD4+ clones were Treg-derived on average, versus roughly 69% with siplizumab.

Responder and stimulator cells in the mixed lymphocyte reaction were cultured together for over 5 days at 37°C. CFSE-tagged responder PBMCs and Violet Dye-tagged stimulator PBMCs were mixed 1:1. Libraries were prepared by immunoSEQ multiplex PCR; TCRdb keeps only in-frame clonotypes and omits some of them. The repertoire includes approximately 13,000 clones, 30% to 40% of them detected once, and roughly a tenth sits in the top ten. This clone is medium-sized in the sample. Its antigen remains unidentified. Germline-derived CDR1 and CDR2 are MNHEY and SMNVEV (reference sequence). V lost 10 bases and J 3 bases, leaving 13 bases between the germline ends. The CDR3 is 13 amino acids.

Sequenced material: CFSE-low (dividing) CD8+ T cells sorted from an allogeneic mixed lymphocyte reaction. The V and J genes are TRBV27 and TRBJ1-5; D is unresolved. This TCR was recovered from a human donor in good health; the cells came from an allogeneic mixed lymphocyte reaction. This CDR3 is CATRGLFNQPQHF. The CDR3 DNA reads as TGTGCCACCCGCGGACTTTTCAATCAGCCCCAGCATTTT.